This TCR beta chain was observed in a study of identical twins. General study points: Models underestimated TCR alpha sharing (out-of-frame) in monozygotic twins.

TCRdb recomputed calls from the 5' RACE reads with MiXCR, one row per CDR3 protein. This repertoire shows over 200,000 distinct CDR3 sequences, roughly a tenth found once; its top ten account for 8% to 10%. CDR3 length equals 15 residues. Unmatched junction bases numbered 5, after V lost 6 bases and J lost 2 bases. This clonotype was recorded many times. Its antigen is as yet unknown. The specimen was memory T cells sorted from blood. The chain uses TRBV12-3 or TRBV12-4 and TRBJ2-1, with TRBD1 identical over 9 bases. This TCR was recovered from a man between 45 and 60 years old in good health. CDR3 coding DNA: TGTGCCAGCAGCATACAGGGGGCAGCCTACAATGAGCAGTTCTTC. Translation: CASSIQGAAYNEQFF.